These T cell receptor beta chains were read from a single sample in a study of blood T cell repertoires in COVID-19. The repertoire was sequenced with immunoSEQ multiplex PCR; TCRdb's copy has only in-frame clones and lacks some. The sample carries roughly 200,000 clones, about nine tenths recorded once. The sample consisted of PBMCs or T cells enriched from blood (not recorded which). Receptors were obtained from a man aged 25 to 45 who had recovered from COVID-19. Each CDR3 is given with its conserved first and last residue. Fields, in order: V gene, J gene, CDR3 length, D gene, clone size, CDR3 DNA, CDR3 protein. The D gene is left open where the match is weak. Size tells how often a clone was seen (once, few, many) or the class of an expanded clone, and some rows leave it out.

>TRBV7-6|TRBJ1-1|15|-|-
TGTGCCAGCAGCTTAGCTGCGGGCACCTTCGCTGAAGCTTTCTTT
CASSLAAGTFAEAFF
>TRBV28|TRBJ2-1|15|TRBD2|-
TGTGCCAGCAGTTTATTCCTAGCGGGATTCCGTGAGCAGTTCTTC
CASSLFLAGFREQFF
>TRBV6-2/TRBV6-3|TRBJ2-2|13|TRBD2|-
TGTGCCAGCAGTCGGGACTACTCCGGGGAGCTGTTTTTT
CASSRDYSGELFF
>TRBV7-9|TRBJ2-3|18|TRBD1|-
TGTGCCAGCAGCCAGGGACAGGGGAGGACGGGGGTTACAGATACGCAGTATTTT
CASSQGQGRTGVTDTQYF
>TRBV3-1/TRBV3-2|TRBJ2-1|16|-|-
TGTGCCAGCAGCCAAGATTCGGAGGTGGGTTACAATGAGCAGTTCTTC
CASSQDSEVGYNEQFF
>TRBV21-1|TRBJ1-2|14|-|-
TGTGCCAGCAAATTCGGGCACAGGGGCTATGGCTACACCTTC
CASKFGHRGYGYTF
>TRBV7-6|TRBJ2-3|14|-|-
TGTGCCAGCAGCAATGGACTGAGCACAGATACGCAGTATTTT
CASSNGLSTDTQYF
>TRBV4-2|TRBJ2-1|16|TRBD2|once
TGTGCCAGCAGCCAGGCCCGGGAGGGACTCGACAATGAGCAGTTCTTC
CASSQAREGLDNEQFF
>TRBV6-5|TRBJ1-5|16|-|-
TGTGCCAGCAGTTACTCGGGACACCTTAGCAATCAGCCCCAGCATTTT
CASSYSGHLSNQPQHF
>TRBV4-1|TRBJ2-7|15|-|-
TGCGCCAGCAGCCAAGTTCAGGGGATCTCCTACGAGCAGTACTTC
CASSQVQGISYEQYF
>TRBV11-2|TRBJ2-7|14|-|-
TGTGCCAGCAGCTTAGGCCCAGGGACCTACGAGCAGTACTTC
CASSLGPGTYEQYF
>TRBV7-8|TRBJ2-7|15|TRBD2|-
TGTGCCAGCAGCTCCACCCTACTAGCGGGATACGAGCAGTACTTC
CASSSTLLAGYEQYF
>TRBV27|TRBJ2-5|18|-|-
TGTGCCAGCAGTGGTCTGTTAGTTGGGCGGGATAGGCAAGAGACCCAGTACTTC
CASSGLLVGRDRQETQYF
>TRBV6-2/TRBV6-3|TRBJ2-5|13|TRBD2|-
TGTGCCAGCAGTCGGGGGGACCAAGAGACCCAGTACTTC
CASSRGDQETQYF
>TRBV18|TRBJ1-2|14|-|-
TGTGCCAGCTCACCACCTCTGAGGTACTATGGCTACACCTTC
CASSPPLRYYGYTF
>TRBV10-3|TRBJ2-5|12|-|once
TGTGCCATCAGTGAGTCGGGGCCCAGCCAGTACTTC
CAISESGPSQYF
>TRBV28|TRBJ2-3|14|-|-
TGTGCCAGCAGTTTAGAGCGGGCCCCAGATACGCAGTATTTT
CASSLERAPDTQYF
>TRBV6-2/TRBV6-3|TRBJ2-3|17|-|-
TGTGCCAGCAGTTATTACCGAACAGGGACGGGCACAGATACGCAGTATTTT
CASSYYRTGTGTDTQYF
>TRBV4-1|TRBJ2-4|15|TRBD2|-
TGCGCCAGCAGCTCCGGGACTAGCGGGAGGTACATTCAGTACTTC
CASSSGTSGRYIQYF
>TRBV18|TRBJ1-1|12|-|-
TGTGCCAGCTCACCACGGGAGACTGAAGCTTTCTTT
CASSPRETEAFF
>TRBV15|TRBJ2-1|16|TRBD2|-
TGTGCCACCAGCAGAGGGTGGGCGGGAGAACCCAATGAGCAGTTCTTC
CATSRGWAGEPNEQFF
>TRBV5-1|TRBJ2-7|13|-|-
TGCGCCAGCAGACCGGACAGTTCCTACGAGCAGTACTTC
CASRPDSSYEQYF
>TRBV23-1|TRBJ2-3|19|TRBD2|few
TGCGCCAGCAGTCACCCGCTCCTGTTAGGAGCGGGGGAGGCAGATACGCAGTATTTT
CASSHPLLLGAGEADTQYF
>TRBV20-1|TRBJ2-2|11|-|once
TGCAGTGCGTCGGGGTCCGGGGAGCTGTTTTTT
CSASGSGELFF
>TRBV2|TRBJ2-2|17|TRBD2|-
TGTGCCAGCAGTTTTGGACTAGCGGGGGGCTGGACCGGGGAGCTGTTTTTT
CASSFGLAGGWTGELFF
>TRBV21-1|TRBJ1-5|16|-|-
TGTGCCAGCAAGGAAAGCCCCAGGGTAGGCAATCAGCCCCAGCATTTT
CASKESPRVGNQPQHF
>TRBV29-1|TRBJ2-7|14|-|-
TGCAGCGTTGAAGTGTGGGGCCGCCCCTACGAGCAGTACTTC
CSVEVWGRPYEQYF
>TRBV6-5|TRBJ2-7|15|TRBD1|-
TGTGCCAGCAGCTACGGGCAGGACAGGGTTTACGAGCAGTACTTC
CASSYGQDRVYEQYF
>TRBV4-3|TRBJ2-1|14|-|-
TGCGCCAGCAGCCAAGGAGGGTCCTACAATGAGCAGTTCTTC
CASSQGGSYNEQFF
>TRBV23-1|TRBJ1-5|18|-|-
TGCGCCAGCAGTCAACGGGTTATGGTCCCCTATAGCAATCAGCCCCAGCATTTT
CASSQRVMVPYSNQPQHF
>TRBV18|TRBJ2-7|15|TRBD2|-
TGTGCCAGCTCACCGGGGCTAGCGGGATTCCTCGAGCAGTACTTC
CASSPGLAGFLEQYF
>TRBV28|TRBJ2-1|14|TRBD1|few
TGTGCCAGCACTCTAGGGGACAGGGGGTATGAGCAGTTCTTC
CASTLGDRGYEQFF
>TRBV7-2|TRBJ2-1|17|TRBD2|-
TGTGCCAGCAGCTTAGTATCTTTAGCGGGAGGGCCCAATGAGCAGTTCTTC
CASSLVSLAGGPNEQFF
>TRBV9|TRBJ2-1|16|TRBD2|-
TGTGCCAGCAGCGTTCTTCTCGCGGGAGGGTACAATGAGCAGTTCTTC
CASSVLLAGGYNEQFF
>TRBV11-1|TRBJ1-2|13|-|-
TGTGCCAGCAGCTTAAATGGTGGCGGCGGCTACACCTTC
CASSLNGGGGYTF
>TRBV4-1|TRBJ2-7|16|-|-
TGCGCCAGCAGCCAAAGGGAGAGCCCTTCAAGGCACGAGCAGTACTTC
CASSQRESPSRHEQYF
>TRBV9|TRBJ1-6|15|-|-
TGTGCCAGCAGCGCAACGGCAGGGCCCAATTCACCCCTCCACTTT
CASSATAGPNSPLHF
>TRBV9|TRBJ2-1|14|TRBD2|-
TGTGCCAGCAGCGTAAGCGGGATTGACAATGAGCAGTTCTTC
CASSVSGIDNEQFF
>TRBV2|TRBJ1-4|17|TRBD1|-
TGTGCCAGCATTGGAGCGGGACAGGGGTCCCTTAATGAAAAACTGTTTTTT
CASIGAGQGSLNEKLFF
>TRBV6-5|TRBJ2-3|15|TRBD2|-
TGTGCCAGCAGTTACTCGACACTAGCGACAGATACGCAGTATTTT
CASSYSTLATDTQYF
>TRBV6-2/TRBV6-3|TRBJ2-7|17|TRBD2|-
TGTGCCAGCAGTCTTACCGGGACTAGCGGGCCTCTCTACGAGCAGTACTTC
CASSLTGTSGPLYEQYF
>TRBV6-2/TRBV6-3|TRBJ1-1|18|-|once
TGTGCCAGCAGTTATACCAGGGGCGGGGGTCTAATGTGGACTGAAGCTTTCTTT
CASSYTRGGGLMWTEAFF
>TRBV19|TRBJ1-2|19|-|-
TGTGCCAGTAGTACAGATCGCGGGACCCCAGATAAGTCGAACTATGGCTACACCTTC
CASSTDRGTPDKSNYGYTF
>TRBV5-1|TRBJ2-7|15|TRBD1|once
TGCGCCAGCAGCTGGGGACAGGGGAGCTCCTACGAGCAGTACTTC
CASSWGQGSSYEQYF
>TRBV28|TRBJ2-1|13|TRBD2|once
TGTGCCAGCAGTTCCCTGGGACTAGCAGAGGGGTTCTTC
CASSSLGLAEGFF
>TRBV14|TRBJ1-1|17|-|few
TGTGCCAGCAGCCAAGAACTATTGCGAGCCAGGAACACTGAAGCTTTCTTT
CASSQELLRARNTEAFF
>TRBV5-1|TRBJ2-7|17|TRBD1|-
TGCGCCAGCAACCGTGGATTAATAATGACAGGGAACTACGAGCAGTACTTC
CASNRGLIMTGNYEQYF
>TRBV7-9|TRBJ2-2|18|-|-
TGTGCCAGCAGCCTAGACCATCGTCGGGTAGGGGCGACCGGGGAGCTGTTTTTT
CASSLDHRRVGATGELFF
>TRBV12-3/TRBV12-4|TRBJ2-5|13|TRBD1|-
TGTGCCAGCAGGCGGACAGGGCAAGAGACCCAGTACTTC
CASRRTGQETQYF
>TRBV5-1|TRBJ2-1|14|-|-
TGCGCCAGCAGCCCTCAAAAGACTTACAATGAGCAGTTCTTC
CASSPQKTYNEQFF
>TRBV10-2|TRBJ1-6|14|-|-
TGCGCCAGCAGGCAAGTTGGTAGCCATTCACCCCTCCACTTT
CASRQVGSHSPLHF
>TRBV19|TRBJ1-2|14|-|-
TGTGCCAGTAGTATTGGCACAGCTAACTATGGCTACACCTTC
CASSIGTANYGYTF
>TRBV5-1|TRBJ1-2|15|-|few
TGCGCCAGCAGCTTTAGTGGCTGGGGGAGGGATGGCTACACCTTC
CASSFSGWGRDGYTF
>TRBV15|TRBJ1-5|14|-|-
TGTGCCACCACATTATTCCGGGGTGATCAGCCCCAGCATTTT
CATTLFRGDQPQHF
>TRBV2|TRBJ2-5|15|-|once
TGTGCCAGCAGTCTCCGACTAGGGACCGCAGAGACCCAGTACTTC
CASSLRLGTAETQYF